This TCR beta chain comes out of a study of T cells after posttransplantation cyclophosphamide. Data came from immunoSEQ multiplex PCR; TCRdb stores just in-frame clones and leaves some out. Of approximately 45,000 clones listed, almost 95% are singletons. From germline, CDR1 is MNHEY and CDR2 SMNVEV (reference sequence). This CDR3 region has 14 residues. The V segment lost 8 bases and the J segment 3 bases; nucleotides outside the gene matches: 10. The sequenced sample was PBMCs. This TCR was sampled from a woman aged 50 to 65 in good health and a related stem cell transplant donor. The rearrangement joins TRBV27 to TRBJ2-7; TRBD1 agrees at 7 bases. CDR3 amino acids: CASAYRGPHYEQYF. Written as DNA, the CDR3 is TGTGCCAGCGCTTACAGGGGCCCTCACTACGAGCAGTACTTC.